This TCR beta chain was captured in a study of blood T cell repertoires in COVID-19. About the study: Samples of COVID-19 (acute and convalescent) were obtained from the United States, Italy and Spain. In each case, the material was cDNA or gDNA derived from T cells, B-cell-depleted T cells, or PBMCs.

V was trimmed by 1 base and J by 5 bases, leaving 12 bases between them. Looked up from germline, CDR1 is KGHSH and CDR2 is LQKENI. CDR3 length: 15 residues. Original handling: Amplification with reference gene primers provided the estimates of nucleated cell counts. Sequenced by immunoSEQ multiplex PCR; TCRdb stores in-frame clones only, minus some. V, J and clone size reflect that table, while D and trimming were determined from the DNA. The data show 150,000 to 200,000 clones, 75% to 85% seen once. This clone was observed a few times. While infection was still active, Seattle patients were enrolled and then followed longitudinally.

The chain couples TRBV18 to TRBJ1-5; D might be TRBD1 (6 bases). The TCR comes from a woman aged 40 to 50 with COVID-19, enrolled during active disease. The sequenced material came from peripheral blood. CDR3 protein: CASSPRSGADQPQHF. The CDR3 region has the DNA TGTGCCAGCTCACCACGGTCAGGGGCGGATCAGCCCCAGCATTTT. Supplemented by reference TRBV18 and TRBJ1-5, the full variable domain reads NAGVMQNPRHLVRRRGQEARLRCSPMKGHSHVYWYRQLPEEGLKFMVYLQKENIIDESGMPKERFSAEFPKEGPSILRIQQVVRGDSAAYFCASSPRSGADQPQHFGDGTRLSIL.